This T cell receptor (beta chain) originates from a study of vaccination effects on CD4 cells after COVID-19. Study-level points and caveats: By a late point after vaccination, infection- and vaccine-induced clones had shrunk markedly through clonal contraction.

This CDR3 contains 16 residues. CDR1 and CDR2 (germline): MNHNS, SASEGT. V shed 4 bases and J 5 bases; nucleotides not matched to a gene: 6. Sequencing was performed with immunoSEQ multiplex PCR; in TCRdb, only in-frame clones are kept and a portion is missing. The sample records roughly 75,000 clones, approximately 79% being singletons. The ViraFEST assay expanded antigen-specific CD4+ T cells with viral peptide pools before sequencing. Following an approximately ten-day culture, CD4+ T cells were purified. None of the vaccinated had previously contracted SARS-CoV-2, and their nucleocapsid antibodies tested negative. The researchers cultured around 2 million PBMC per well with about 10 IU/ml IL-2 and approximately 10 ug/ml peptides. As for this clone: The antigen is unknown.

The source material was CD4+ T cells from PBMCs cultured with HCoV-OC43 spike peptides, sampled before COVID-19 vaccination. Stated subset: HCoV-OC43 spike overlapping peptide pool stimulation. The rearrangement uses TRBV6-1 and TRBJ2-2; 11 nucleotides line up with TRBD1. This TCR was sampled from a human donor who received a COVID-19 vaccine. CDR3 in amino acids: CASSGSGTGGTGELFF. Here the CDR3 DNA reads TGTGCCAGCAGTGGATCCGGGACAGGGGGAACCGGGGAGCTGTTTTTT.